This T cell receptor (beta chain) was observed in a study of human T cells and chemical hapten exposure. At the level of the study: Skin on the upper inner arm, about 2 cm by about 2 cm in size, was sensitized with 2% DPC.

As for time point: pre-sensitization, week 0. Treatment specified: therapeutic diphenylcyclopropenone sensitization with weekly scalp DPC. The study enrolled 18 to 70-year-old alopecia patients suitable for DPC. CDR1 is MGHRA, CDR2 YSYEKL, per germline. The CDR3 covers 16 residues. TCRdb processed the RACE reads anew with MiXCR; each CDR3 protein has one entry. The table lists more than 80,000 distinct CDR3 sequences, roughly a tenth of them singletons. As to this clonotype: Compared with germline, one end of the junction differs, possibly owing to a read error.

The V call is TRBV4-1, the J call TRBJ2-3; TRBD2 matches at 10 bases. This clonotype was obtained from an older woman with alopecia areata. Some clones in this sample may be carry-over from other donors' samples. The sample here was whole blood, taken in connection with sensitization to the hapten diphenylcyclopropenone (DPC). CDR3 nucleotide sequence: TGCGCCAGCAGCCAAGATCGGACTAGCGGCACAGATACGCAGAATTTT. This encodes CASSQDRTSGTDTQNF.